This TCR beta chain was obtained from a study of T cells in narcolepsy (dated by TCRdb to the late 2010s). With regard to the full study: Patients with narcolepsy type 1 or type 2 (NT1, NT2) and healthy control donors were enrolled in the study. Autoreactive T cells targeting hypocretin neuron self-antigens (hypocretin, TRIB2) were sought in narcolepsy patients, and TCR Vbeta sequencing was used to track clonotypes in blood and CSF. The paper's findings and limits, for the study overall: No sequences matching autoreactive T cell clones were present in some of the blood memory CD4+ repertoires from patients and controls. In plots comparing CSF and blood CD4+ T cell clonotypes from the same patient, HCRT-specific and TRIB2-specific autoreactive clonotypes were highlighted. According to the report, autoreactive clonotypes were detected serially in the blood of the same patients and of different patients, but not in healthy controls. Numbers of sequenced blood memory CD4+ clonotypes were comparable, averaging approximately 40,000 in patients and under 35,000 in controls.

CDR1 and CDR2, looked up from the germline V gene (reference sequence), are MNHEY and SMNVEV. The CDR3, from cysteine to phenylalanine, totals 16 residues. Only CDR3 DNA remains: 48 bases, in frame from the first base. V is cut back by 5 bases and J by 3 bases, with 10 bases in the junction unmatched. Memory CD4+ T cells were sorted ex vivo from peripheral blood of narcolepsy patients and healthy controls for TCR Vbeta sequencing. As to this clone: The target of this receptor is not known. The record has no base qualities; no much larger clone is one base away.

Library creation used the immunoSEQ multiplex PCR assay. The immuneACCESS repertoire file appears here via TCRdb, limited to in-frame rearrangements. These files lack a portion of the clones; in checked studies, under half of the deficit traces to unresolved V genes, and the cause of the others is not known. This sample is represented by some 30,000 clones; around 87% of them were singletons. The ten largest clones capture approximately 1% of the sample. Material: memory (CD45RA-) CD4+ T cells from blood. The sample's cell subset or site label, in plain terms: memory T cells sorted ex vivo from peripheral blood. Here the chain combines TRBV27 and TRBJ2-3; the central 8 bases match TRBD2. This receptor was identified in a human donor in good health. The CDR3 region has the sequence CASSPSLADLTDTQYF. The DNA reads as follows: TGTGCCAGCAGTCCCTCACTAGCGGATCTGACAGATACGCAGTATTTT.